The T cell receptor (beta chain) described here comes from a study of T-cell reconstitution after alpha-beta-depleted transplantation in children. General study results and limits: It was surviving recipient T cells and thymic progenitors that gave some patients high TCRbeta diversity at day 60.

TCRbeta library construction was performed incorporating unique molecular identifiers. A single record per CDR3 protein comes from TCRdb applying MiXCR to the PCR reads. The sample carries 200,000 to 250,000 distinct CDR3 sequences, roughly a tenth recorded once. Points on this clonotype: Its specificity is unknown.

Trimming removed 3 bases from V and 6 bases from J, with 13 bases in between. The CDR3 loop spans 14 amino acids. Germline-derived CDR1 and CDR2 are SGHRS and YFSETQ. The starting material was PBMCs, obtained before TCRalphabeta/CD19-depleted stem cell transplant. The rearrangement uses TRBV5-1 and TRBJ2-1; perhaps D is TRBD1 or TRBD2 (5 bases each). This clonotype originated in a child younger than two with acute myeloid leukemia, due to receive a stem cell transplant. The CDR3 loop is CASSSGTNFNEQFF. The CDR3 coding sequence is TGCGCCAGCAGCTCCGGGACCAACTTCAATGAGCAGTTCTTC.